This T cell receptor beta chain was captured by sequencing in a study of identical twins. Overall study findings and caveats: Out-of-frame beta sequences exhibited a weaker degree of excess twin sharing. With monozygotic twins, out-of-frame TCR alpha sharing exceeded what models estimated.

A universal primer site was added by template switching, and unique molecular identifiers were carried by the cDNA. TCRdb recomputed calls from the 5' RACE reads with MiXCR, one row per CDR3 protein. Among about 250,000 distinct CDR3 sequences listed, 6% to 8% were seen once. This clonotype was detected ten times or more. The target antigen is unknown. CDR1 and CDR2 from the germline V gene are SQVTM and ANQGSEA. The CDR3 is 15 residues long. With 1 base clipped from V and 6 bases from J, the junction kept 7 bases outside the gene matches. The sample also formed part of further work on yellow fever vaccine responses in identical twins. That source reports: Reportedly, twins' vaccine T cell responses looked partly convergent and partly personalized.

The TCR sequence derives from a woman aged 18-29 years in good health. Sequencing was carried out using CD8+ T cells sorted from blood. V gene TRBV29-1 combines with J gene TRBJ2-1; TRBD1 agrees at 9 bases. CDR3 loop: CSVEGGDREGNEQFF. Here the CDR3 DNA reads TGCAGCGTTGAAGGCGGGGACAGGGAGGGCAATGAGCAGTTCTTC.